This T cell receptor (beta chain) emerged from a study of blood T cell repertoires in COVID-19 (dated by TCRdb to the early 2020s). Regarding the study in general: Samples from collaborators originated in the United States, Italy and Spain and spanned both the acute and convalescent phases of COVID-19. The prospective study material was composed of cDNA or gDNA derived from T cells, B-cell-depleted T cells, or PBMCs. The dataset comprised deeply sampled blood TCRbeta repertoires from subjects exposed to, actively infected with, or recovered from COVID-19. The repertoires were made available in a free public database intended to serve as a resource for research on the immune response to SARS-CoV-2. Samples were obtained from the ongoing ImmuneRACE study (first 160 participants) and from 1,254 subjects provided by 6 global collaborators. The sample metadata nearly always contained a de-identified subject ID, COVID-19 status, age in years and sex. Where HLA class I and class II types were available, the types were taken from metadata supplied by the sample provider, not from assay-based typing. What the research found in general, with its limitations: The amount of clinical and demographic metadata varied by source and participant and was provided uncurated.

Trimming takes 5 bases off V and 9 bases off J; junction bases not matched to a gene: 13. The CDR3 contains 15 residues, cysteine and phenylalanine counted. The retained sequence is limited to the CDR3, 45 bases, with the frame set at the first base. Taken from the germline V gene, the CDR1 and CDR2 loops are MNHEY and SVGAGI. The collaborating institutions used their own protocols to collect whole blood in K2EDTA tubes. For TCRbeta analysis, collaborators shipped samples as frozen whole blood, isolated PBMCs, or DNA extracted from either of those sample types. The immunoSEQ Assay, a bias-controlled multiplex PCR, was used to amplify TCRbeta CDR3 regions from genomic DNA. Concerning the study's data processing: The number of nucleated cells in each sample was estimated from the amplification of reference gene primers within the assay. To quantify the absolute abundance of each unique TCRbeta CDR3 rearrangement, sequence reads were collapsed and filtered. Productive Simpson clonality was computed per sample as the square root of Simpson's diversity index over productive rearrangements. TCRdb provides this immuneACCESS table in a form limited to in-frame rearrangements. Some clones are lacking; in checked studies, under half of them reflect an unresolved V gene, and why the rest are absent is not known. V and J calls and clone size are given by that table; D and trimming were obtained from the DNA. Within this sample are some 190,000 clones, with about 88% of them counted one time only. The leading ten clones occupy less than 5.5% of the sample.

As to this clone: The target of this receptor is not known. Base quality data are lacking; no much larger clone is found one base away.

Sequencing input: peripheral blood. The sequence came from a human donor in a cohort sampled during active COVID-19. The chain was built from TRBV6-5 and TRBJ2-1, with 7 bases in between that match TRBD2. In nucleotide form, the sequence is TGTGCCAGCAGTCACCGGGGGACTACGGTAGGTGAGCAGTTCTTC. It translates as CASSHRGTTVGEQFF.